This T cell receptor (beta chain) comes out of a study of blood T cell repertoires in COVID-19. The data were produced by immunoSEQ multiplex PCR, yet TCRdb's version contains in-frame clones alone and is incomplete. The sample lists under 85,000 clones; more than 75% were seen once. The V end was cut by 3 bases, the J end by 10 bases, with 13 bases between. The CDR3 totals 14 residues. Germline V gene data show CDR1 as MDHEN and CDR2 as SYDVKM. This clonotype was obtained from a human donor in a cohort sampled during active COVID-19. The chain carries TRBV28 and TRBJ1-6; D remains ambiguous. The specimen sequenced was peripheral blood. The CDR3 protein is CASSFSVSGSPLHF. The CDR3 DNA follows: TGTGCCAGCAGTTTTTCGGTGAGCGGGTCACCCCTCCACTTT. Complete variable domain (other parts from reference TRBV28 and TRBJ1-6): DVKVTQSSRYLVKRTGEKVFLECVQDMDHENMFWYRQDPGLGLRLIYFSYDVKMKEKGDIPEGYSVSREKKERFSLILESASTNQTSMYLCASSFSVSGSPLHFGNGTRLTVT.